This TCR beta chain was profiled in a study of cytomegalovirus exposure and HLA in healthy donors. Study results and caveats: In vitro data verified a few CMV-associated chains as specific for CMV antigens. Indistinguishable V segments, including TRBV6-2 and TRBV6-3, were excluded.

As concerns this clone: Antigen unknown.

The CDR3 spans 15 residues. The germline V gene encodes CDR1 MGHRA and CDR2 YSYEKL. Trimming took 0 bases from V and 4 from J; bases not matched to a gene: 6. The PCR ran on 60 Vbeta and 13 Jbeta primers. TCRdb's copy holds only in-frame clones and misses some; the assay was immunoSEQ multiplex PCR. This sample has approximately 110,000 clones; 12% occur once, and the top ten carry approximately 15%. The source of this sequence is a man aged 40-55 years in good health and CMV-seropositive. This rearrangement joins TRBV4-1 to TRBJ2-7; 7 bases are a match to TRBD1. Sequenced input: PBMCs. CDR3 sequence: CASSQDPTGAYEQYF. For the CDR3, the DNA is TGCGCCAGCAGCCAAGATCCCACAGGGGCATACGAGCAGTACTTC.